The 20 T cell receptor beta chains below were found in one sample sequenced in a study of molecular identifiers for immune sequencing clone quantification. TCRdb re-derived calls from the PCR reads in MiXCR, one entry per CDR3 protein. The sample lists some 320,000 distinct CDR3 sequences, over 20% occurring once. Material: naive CD8+ T cells from blood, with Jurkat cell RNA spiked in. The subset was: FACS-sorted CD8+CD4-CCR7+CD45RA+ naive T cells. Source of these receptors: a human donor in good health. Some libraries in this study had Jurkat cell RNA spiked in.

This clonotype was observed many times. V is TRBV25-1 and J is TRBJ2-3; D possibly corresponds to TRBD1 (6 bases). CDR1 is MGHDK, CDR2 SYGVNS, per germline. V dropped 5 bases and J dropped 3 bases, with 9 bases sitting between them. The CDR3 totals 13 residues. The chain's CDR3 is CASSQGRTDTQYF. CDR3 sequence (DNA): TGTGCCAGCAGTCAGGGGCGAACAGATACGCAGTATTTT.

At least ten counts were recorded for this clonotype. V usage is TRBV7-9 and J usage is TRBJ2-5, with D tentatively TRBD2 (6 bases). The CDR3 contains 14 residues. Trimming stripped 2 bases from V and 4 bases from J, with 11 bases between. The V gene's germline CDR1 is SEHNR and CDR2 FQNEAQ (reference sequence). The CDR3 DNA reads TGTGCCAGCAGCTTACGCGGGGTCCGAGAGACCCAGTACTTC. This codes for CASSLRGVRETQYF.

Notes on this clonotype: A clone one base away is much larger, so this may be a read error. V and J are TRBV4-3 and TRBJ2-2, with D perhaps matching TRBD2 (6 bases). CDR3 length: 13 residues. Per germline, CDR1 LGHNA and CDR2 YSLEER. The chain's CDR3 is CASSQPGAGGLFF. CDR3 nucleotide sequence: TGCGCCAGCAGCCAGCCCGGGGCCGGGGGGCTGTTTTTT.

This clonotype appeared a few times. The J gene is TRBJ2-5, the V gene TRBV12-3 or TRBV12-4; possibly TRBD2 for D (6 bases). Trimming removed 1 base at V and 0 bases at J, with 9 bases between. The CDR3 extends over 15 amino acids. CDR3 coding DNA: TGTGCCAGCAGTTTAGAACTAGCAGACCAAGAGACCCAGTACTTC. Its translation: CASSLELADQETQYF.

As for this clonotype: A much larger clonotype is one base distant, so this may be a read error. This sequence joins TRBV7-9 and TRBJ2-2, with D possibly matching TRBD1 (5 bases). V was pared by 3 bases and J by 7 bases, with 15 bases between. Germline CDR1 is SEHNR and CDR2 is FQNEAQ (reference sequence). The CDR3 length is 15 residues. CDR3 region: CASSLYRSLGGELFF. In nucleotides, the CDR3 is TGTGCCAGCAGCTTGTACAGGTCTCTTGGCGGGGAGCTGTTTTTT.

The chain is built from TRBV11-2 and TRBJ2-1; no reliable D call. CDR1 and CDR2 (germline): SGHAT, FQNNGV. V lost 1 base and J 8 bases, leaving 6 bases between the germline ends. The CDR3 runs to 12 residues. CDR3 nucleotide sequence: TGTGCCAGCAGCTTAGTACCGGATGAGCAGTTCTTC. Protein sequence: CASSLVPDEQFF.

This clonotype was counted between two and nine times. The chain links TRBV27 to TRBJ2-1, with D maybe TRBD1 (6 bases). Germline CDR1 MNHEY, CDR2 SMNVEV (reference sequence). The CDR3 has 12 amino acids. V was cut by 9 bases and J by 7 bases, with 13 bases left in between. The CDR3 region is CASRTGSNEQFF. DNA for the CDR3: TGTGCCAGTAGAACAGGGTCAAATGAGCAGTTCTTC.

This clonotype was detected many times. The chain uses TRBV6-6 and TRBJ1-5, with D possibly being TRBD1 (5 bases). This CDR3 spans 16 amino acids. Deletions cut 2 bases from V and 1 base from J, with 12 bases between. Germline V gene data show CDR1 as MNHNY and CDR2 as SVGAGI (reference sequence). The CDR3 is CASSYRQAGSNQPQHF. The CDR3 DNA is TGTGCCAGCAGTTACCGCCAGGCAGGGAGCAATCAGCCCCAGCATTTT.

This clonotype was counted many times. The V and J genes are TRBV19 and TRBJ2-7; 10 bases align to TRBD1. V lost 3 bases, J lost 5 bases, and 7 bases stayed unmatched. Germline-derived CDR1 and CDR2 are LNHDA and SQIVND (reference sequence). The length of the CDR3 is 15 residues. CDR3 loop: CASSMGQGLVDEQYF. In nucleotides, the CDR3 is TGTGCCAGTAGTATGGGACAGGGGCTTGTTGACGAGCAGTACTTC.

Remarks on this clonotype: One end of the junction does not line up with germline, which may come from a read error. The chain is built from TRBV6-2 or TRBV6-3 and TRBJ2-7; perhaps TRBD1 as D (5 bases). The CDR3 has 13 residues. Germline CDR1 is MNHEY and CDR2 is SVGEGT. CDR3 in DNA: TGTGCCAGCAGTTGGGGCTTATCCTACGAGCAGTGCTTC. Residues: CASSWGLSYEQCF.

This clonotype was observed a handful of times. The rearrangement uses TRBV27 and TRBJ2-7, with D perhaps TRBD2 (6 bases). Germline lookup yields CDR1 MNHEY and CDR2 SMNVEV (reference sequence). The CDR3 extends over 16 amino acids. Trimming left V 8 bases short and J 3 bases short, with 23 bases between. The CDR3 region is CASSIRGAGAHYEQYF. The CDR3 coding sequence is TGTGCCAGCTCGATCCGGGGAGCGGGTGCTCACTACGAGCAGTACTTC.

This CDR3 reads CASSNPGGGQVTGELFF. CDR3 DNA sequence: TGTGCCAGCAGTAATCCAGGTGGGGGGCAAGTGACCGGGGAGCTGTTTTTT. V gene TRBV12-3 or TRBV12-4 combines with J gene TRBJ2-2; D possibly uses TRBD1 or TRBD2 (6 bases each). This CDR3 contains 17 residues. The V end was cut by 5 bases, the J end by 5 bases, with 21 bases between.

This clonotype was counted between two and nine times. The genes are TRBV16 and TRBJ1-3; no definite D call. The V gene lost 0 bases and the J gene lost 0 bases, with 3 bases spanning the gap. This CDR3 contains 14 residues. From germline, CDR1 is KGHSY and CDR2 FQNENV. CDR3 sequence (DNA): TGTGCCAGCAGCCAATCGACCTCTGGAAACACCATATATTTT. Translation: CASSQSTSGNTIYF.

The table lists this clonotype with many counts. This chain uses TRBV6-5 with TRBJ2-7, with D possibly matching TRBD1 (6 bases). Germline values: CDR1 MNHEY, CDR2 SVGAGI. Trimming shortened V by 2 bases and J by 0 bases, and 8 bases separated the two germline ends. CDR3 length: 14 amino acids. CDR3 loop: CASSYTGSSYEQYF. In DNA form, the CDR3 reads TGTGCCAGCAGTTACACAGGGAGCTCCTACGAGCAGTACTTC.

The table lists this clonotype with many counts. This chain joins TRBV5-5 and TRBJ1-4, with TRBD1 matching over 7 bases. V shed 0 bases, J shed 0 bases, and the junction held 8 bases outside the gene matches. The CDR3 length is 18 residues. The germline CDR1 and CDR2 sequences are SGHKS and YYEKEE (reference sequence). This CDR3 reads CASSLGTGGFATNEKLFF. CDR3 coding DNA: TGTGCCAGCAGCTTGGGGACAGGCGGATTTGCAACTAATGAAAAACTGTTTTTT.

This clonotype was recorded at least ten times. V gene TRBV4-1 combines with J gene TRBJ2-7; 9 positions agree with TRBD1. The CDR3 totals 16 residues. The germline V gene encodes CDR1 MGHRA and CDR2 YSYEKL. The V and J ends lost 1 base and 1 base, in that order; junction bases with no gene match: 5. This CDR3 is CASSQASGTGSYEQYF. The CDR3 DNA sequence: TGCGCCAGCAGCCAAGCCTCCGGGACAGGGTCCTACGAGCAGTACTTC.

This clonotype was counted many times. The rearrangement joins TRBV7-9 to TRBJ1-2; D not certain. Germline assignment: CDR1 SEHNR and CDR2 FQNEAQ (reference sequence). Trimming cost V 1 base and J 3 bases, with 6 bases left between them. This CDR3 has 13 residues. The CDR3 sequence is CASSLVDYYGYTF. The CDR3 DNA reads TGTGCCAGCAGCTTAGTAGACTACTATGGCTACACCTTC.

Remarks on this clonotype: A much larger clone differs by one base, so this may be a read error. The CDR3 is CASRAGTSNTEAFWSTEAFF. Here the CDR3 DNA reads TGTGCCAGCAGGGCCGGGACGTCGAACACTGAAGCTTTCTGGAGCACTGAAGCTTTCTTT. The chain is built from TRBV6-1 and TRBJ1-1, with D perhaps TRBD1 (5 bases). V gave up 6 bases and J gave up 4 bases, with 33 bases separating them. The CDR3 loop spans 20 amino acids. The germline gives CDR1 MNHNS, CDR2 SASEGT.

Remarks on this clonotype: A much larger clone is a single base away; this may be a read error. This sequence joins TRBV6-2 or TRBV6-3 and TRBJ1-1, with D possibly matching TRBD1 (5 bases). V shed 10 bases and J shed 11 bases, with 23 bases lying between them. This CDR3 has 13 residues. Germline CDR1 and CDR2: MNHEY and SVGEGT. The CDR3 spells CANSYTGTWEAFF. CDR3 coding DNA: TGTGCCAACAGCTACACAGGAACCTGGGAGGCTTTCTTT.

This clonotype was picked up many times. DNA for the CDR3: TGCAGTGCCCTGGGGAGCTACGAGCAGTACTTC. Translating it yields CSALGSYEQYF. This chain uses TRBV20-1 with TRBJ2-7; D is possibly TRBD2 (5 bases). CDR3 length equals 11 residues. Trimming shortened V by 6 bases and J by 3 bases, and 9 bases separated the two germline ends. Germline CDR1 and CDR2: DFQATT and SNEGSKA (reference sequence).